Below are 21 T cell receptor beta chains sequenced from a single sample in a study of blood T cell repertoires in COVID-19. The data were produced by immunoSEQ multiplex PCR, yet TCRdb's version contains in-frame clones alone and is incomplete. Of roughly 220,000 clones in the sample, about 91% were seen once. The sequenced sample was PBMCs or T cells enriched from blood (not recorded which). The receptors come from a woman aged 45-65 years with acute COVID-19.

The rearrangement uses TRBV3-1 (or the pseudogene TRBV3-2) and TRBJ2-1; TRBD2 aligns across 11 bases. CDR3 length equals 17 residues. J lost 7 bases, V lost 2 bases, and 10 bases had no gene match. CDR1 and CDR2 (germline): LGHDT, YNNKEL (reference sequence). DNA of the CDR3: TGTGCCAGCAGCCAATCCCTACTAGCGGGAGCTAAGAATGAGCAGTTCTTC. Translation gives CASSQSLLAGAKNEQFF.

V is TRBV19 and J is TRBJ2-7; 10 bases align to TRBD1. In germline, CDR1 is LNHDA, CDR2 SQIVND (reference sequence). V shed 4 bases, J shed 3 bases, and the junction held 12 bases outside the gene matches. This CDR3 is 17 amino acids long. The CDR3 DNA follows: TGTGCCAGTAGTAACCTCCTTGGGGACAGGGGAAACTACGAGCAGTACTTC. Protein sequence: CASSNLLGDRGNYEQYF.

The chain is built from TRBV6-5 and TRBJ2-3; D is possibly TRBD1 (6 bases). This CDR3 has 15 residues. The ends were cut back, 6 bases at V and 0 bases at J, with 13 bases in the middle. Germline V lookup: CDR1 MNHEY, CDR2 SVGAGI. The CDR3 is CASSSQGYSTDTQYF. The CDR3 DNA reads as TGTGCCAGCAGCTCACAGGGTTACAGCACAGATACGCAGTATTTT.

The rearrangement links TRBV18 to TRBJ2-5, with a possible D match to TRBD2 (6 bases). The CDR3 is 11 residues long. V was pared by 5 bases and J by 5 bases, with 6 bases between. Germline V gene sequence: CDR1 KGHSH, CDR2 LQKENI. The chain's CDR3 is CASSGGETQYF. DNA of the CDR3: TGTGCCAGCTCAGGGGGGGAGACCCAGTACTTC.

The sample holds a few counts of this clone. V usage is TRBV4-3 and J usage is TRBJ2-7; D remains ambiguous. This CDR3 region has 13 residues. The germline gives CDR1 LGHNA, CDR2 YSLEER. Trimming took 2 bases from V and 7 from J, leaving 12 bases between them. Here the CDR3 DNA reads TGCGCCAGCAGCCAACTACCCCGAGGTGAGCAGTACTTC. This encodes CASSQLPRGEQYF.

About this clone: The same CDR3 arises from other DNA sequences in this sample as well. The chain carries TRBV28 and TRBJ2-5, with 9 bases identical to TRBD2. The trim removed 6 bases at V and 1 base at J, leaving 3 bases unmatched. From germline, CDR1 is MDHEN and CDR2 SYDVKM. The CDR3 totals 14 residues. The chain's CDR3 is CASSLSGGQETQYF. CDR3 DNA: TGTGCCAGCAGCCTTAGCGGGGGCCAAGAGACCCAGTACTTC.

This clone was detected only once. The J gene is TRBJ1-4, the V gene TRBV18; D gene unclear. The CDR3 has 14 residues. Germline V lookup: CDR1 KGHSH, CDR2 LQKENI. V gave up 8 bases and J gave up 0 bases, with 10 bases separating them. CDR3 amino acids: CASTSGATNEKLFF. The CDR3 DNA sequence: TGTGCCAGCACGTCAGGCGCAACTAATGAAAAACTGTTTTTT.

The rearrangement links TRBV6-5 to TRBJ2-7; TRBD2 matches at 14 bases. The length of the CDR3 is 15 residues. Germline values: CDR1 MNHEY, CDR2 SVGAGI. Unmatched junction bases numbered 2, after V lost 0 bases and J lost 7 bases. For the CDR3, the DNA is TGTGCCAGCAGTTACTCGAGGACTAGCGGGAGGGAGCAGTACTTC. This sequence encodes CASSYSRTSGREQYF.

This rearrangement joins TRBV7-6 to TRBJ2-2; 12 bases are a match to TRBD2. The germline CDR1 and CDR2 sequences are SGHVS and FNYEAQ. This CDR3 spans 17 amino acids. Losses at the gene ends were 4 bases for V and 0 bases for J; bases not matched to a gene: 3. CDR3 amino acids: CASSSGLAGPNTGELFF. CDR3 bases: TGTGCCAGCAGCTCTGGACTAGCGGGACCGAACACCGGGGAGCTGTTTTTT.

CDR3 nucleotides: TGTGCCATCAGTGAGCTAGCGGAAAGCTACGAGCAGTACTTC. It yields the protein CAISELAESYEQYF. This chain uses TRBV10-3 with TRBJ2-7, with 7 positions matching TRBD2. J lost 3 bases, V lost 2 bases, and 4 bases had no gene match. CDR3 length: 14 amino acids. The germline gives CDR1 ENHRY, CDR2 SYGVKD.

This sequence joins TRBV2 and TRBJ2-7; TRBD1 matches at 9 bases. There are 17 residues in the CDR3. Germline V gene data show CDR1 as SNHLY and CDR2 as FYNNEI. V trimming: 8 bases; J trimming: 3 bases; junction bases outside the gene matches: 17. The CDR3 nucleotides are TGTGCCAGCGAGGGAGAGCGGCCGAACAGGGGGCACTACGAGCAGTACTTC. This sequence encodes CASEGERPNRGHYEQYF.

This chain links TRBV5-1 with TRBJ2-1; 9 positions match TRBD2. Germline CDR1 and CDR2: SGHRS and YFSETQ. The V segment lost 4 bases and the J segment 3 bases; nucleotides outside the gene matches: 8. The length of the CDR3 is 16 residues. The CDR3 sequence: CASSGVLAGLYNEQFF. CDR3 bases: TGCGCCAGCAGCGGGGTACTAGCGGGTCTCTACAATGAGCAGTTCTTC.

This clone was observed a single time. The rearrangement links TRBV28 to TRBJ1-5; TRBD1 is a possible D gene (5 bases). The length of the CDR3 is 14 residues. Germline V gives CDR1 MDHEN, CDR2 SYDVKM. With 6 bases removed from V and 2 bases from J, the gap between germline ends came to 11 bases. CDR3 protein: CASRNQGRNQPQHF. CDR3 DNA sequence: TGTGCCAGCAGAAACCAGGGTCGCAATCAGCCCCAGCATTTT.

The chain combines TRBV2 with TRBJ1-2; perhaps TRBD1 as D (5 bases). The germline CDR1 and CDR2 sequences are SNHLY and FYNNEI. The CDR3 spans 12 residues. The ends were cut back, 5 bases at V and 2 bases at J, with 6 bases in the middle. This chain's CDR3 is CASSRQNYGYTF. CDR3 nucleotides: TGTGCCAGCAGTCGACAGAACTATGGCTACACCTTC. Filled out from reference TRBV2 and TRBJ1-2, the complete variable domain reads EPEVTQTPSHQVTQMGQEVILRCVPISNHLYFYWYRQILGQKVEFLVSFYNNEISEKSEIFDDQFSVERPDGSNFTLKIRSTKLEDSAMYFCASSRQNYGYTFGSGTRLTVV.

CDR3 bases: TGTGCCACCAGCAGCCCGGGACAGGGGGCGGTTTTTGGCAATCAGCCCCAGCATTTT. This sequence encodes CATSSPGQGAVFGNQPQHF. The rearrangement uses TRBV15 and TRBJ1-5; 12 nucleotides agree with TRBD1. The CDR3 loop spans 19 amino acids. From germline, CDR1 is LNHNV and CDR2 YYDKDF (reference sequence). V shed 3 bases and J 2 bases; nucleotides not matched to a gene: 11.

This chain joins TRBV18 and TRBJ2-7; TRBD1 matches 10 bases. Trimming removed 1 base from V and 3 bases from J; junction bases left unmatched: 3. The germline V gene has CDR1 KGHSH and CDR2 LQKENI. CDR3 size: 15 residues. The CDR3 bases are TGTGCCAGCTCACCACGGGGACAGGGGTACTACGAGCAGTACTTC. Translated: CASSPRGQGYYEQYF.

V is TRBV28 and J is TRBJ2-7, with 11 bases fitting TRBD2. This CDR3 spans 19 amino acids. With 5 bases clipped from V and 5 bases from J, the junction kept 20 bases outside the gene matches. Germline V gene sequence: CDR1 MDHEN, CDR2 SYDVKM. The CDR3 spells CASSPREGTSGRRLHEQYF. The CDR3 coding sequence is TGTGCCAGCAGTCCAAGGGAAGGGACTAGCGGTCGAAGGCTCCACGAGCAGTACTTC.

V is TRBV27 and J is TRBJ2-1; no firm D call. Per the germline V gene, CDR1 is MNHEY and CDR2 is SMNVEV (reference sequence). The length of the CDR3 is 15 residues. V was clipped by 6 bases and J by 0 bases, with 12 bases between them. The CDR3 nucleotides are TGTGCCAGCAGCACCGACTCGAGCTCCTACAATGAGCAGTTCTTC. Protein: CASSTDSSSYNEQFF.

The rearrangement uses TRBV27 and TRBJ1-5; tentative D call: TRBD1 (6 bases). This CDR3 comprises 16 residues. The germline V gene has CDR1 MNHEY and CDR2 SMNVEV (reference sequence). V gave up 4 bases and J gave up 4 bases, with 17 bases separating them. CDR3 amino acids: CASSSLTGRTNQPQHF. CDR3 in DNA: TGTGCCAGCAGTTCACTGACAGGACGAACGAATCAGCCCCAGCATTTT.

The V call is TRBV28, the J call TRBJ1-1; 7 bases line up with TRBD1. The CDR3 consists of 14 residues. Germline-derived CDR1 and CDR2 are MDHEN and SYDVKM. The ends lost 5 bases at V and 2 bases at J; junction bases unmatched: 5. The CDR3 DNA reads as TGTGCCAGCAGTCCCGACAGGGCAAACACTGAAGCTTTCTTT. Its protein is CASSPDRANTEAFF.

For the CDR3, the DNA is TGTGCCAGCAGCGGGGGACTAGCGGGGTCCTACGAGCAGTACTTC. This sequence encodes CASSGGLAGSYEQYF. The rearrangement links TRBV9 to TRBJ2-7; 13 nucleotides line up with TRBD2. From germline, CDR1 is SGDLS and CDR2 YYNGEE. V dropped 3 bases and J dropped 1; count of bases not matched to a gene: 1. This CDR3 spans 15 amino acids.